The 20 T cell receptor beta chains in this list originate from one sample, sequenced in a study of shared clonotypes between healthy human individuals. Repertoires were generated with immunoSEQ multiplex PCR, while TCRdb's copy carries only in-frame clones and drops some. The sample consists of 600,000 to 700,000 clones, around 78% of them appearing once. Sequenced sample: memory CD4+ T cells sorted from blood. Subset specified: CD45RA-negative fraction. These receptors were taken from a woman aged 25 to 39 in good health.

The rearrangement uses TRBV27 and TRBJ2-1; D might be TRBD2 (6 bases). This CDR3 region has 13 residues. V lost 6 bases to trimming and J lost 10 bases, with 16 bases between them. Looked up from germline, CDR1 is MNHEY and CDR2 is SMNVEV (reference sequence). CDR3 residues: CASRQFPREEQFF. The CDR3 DNA follows: TGTGCCAGCAGACAATTTCCGCGGGAAGAGCAGTTCTTC.

In this sample, this clone turned up once. V usage is TRBV5-1 and J usage is TRBJ1-4; no firm D call. Trimming removed 2 bases at V and 0 bases at J, with 11 bases between. Germline V lookup: CDR1 SGHRS, CDR2 YFSETQ. The CDR3 loop spans 16 amino acids. CDR3 DNA: TGCGCCAGCAGCTTCCGCCGGGCCGCAACTAATGAAAAACTGTTTTTT. Translating gives CASSFRRAATNEKLFF.

The V gene is TRBV18, the J gene TRBJ1-2; D unresolved. Germline CDR1 KGHSH, CDR2 LQKENI. CDR3 length: 14 amino acids. V lost 2 bases and J 0 bases, leaving 7 bases between the germline ends. CDR3 DNA sequence: TGTGCCAGCTCACCAACAGCTTCTAACTATGGCTACACCTTC. Its protein product is CASSPTASNYGYTF.

This sequence joins TRBV2 and TRBJ1-5, with D tentatively TRBD1 (5 bases). The CDR3 is made up of 13 amino acids. V was trimmed by 10 bases and J by 0 bases, leaving 10 bases between them. Germline V CDR1 and CDR2: SNHLY, FYNNEI. The CDR3 DNA is TGTGCCACCCAGACAGATAGCAATCAGCCCCAGCATTTT. Its protein product is CATQTDSNQPQHF.

This chain uses TRBV19 with TRBJ1-5; TRBD1 is a possible D gene (6 bases). Germline assignment: CDR1 LNHDA and CDR2 SQIVND (reference sequence). This CDR3 spans 16 amino acids. Trimming pared 3 bases from V and 5 bases from J, leaving 17 bases between. This CDR3 reads CASSIGPDSSYQPQHF. The CDR3 DNA follows: TGTGCCAGTAGTATTGGCCCGGACAGTTCCTATCAGCCCCAGCATTTT.

J is TRBJ1-2 and V is TRBV4-2; TRBD1 matches 8 bases. Germline lookup yields CDR1 LGHNA and CDR2 YNFKEQ. With V trimmed by 0 bases and J by 4 bases, 4 bases remained unmatched. The CDR3 sequence is 15 residues long. In DNA, the CDR3 is TGTGCCAGCAGCCAAGACAGGGGGCAGTTCTATGGCTACACCTTC. Its protein product is CASSQDRGQFYGYTF.

The chain links TRBV15 to TRBJ2-7, with TRBD2 matching over 7 bases. The CDR3 is 17 residues long. Germline-derived CDR1 and CDR2 are LNHNV and YYDKDF (reference sequence). V gave up 0 bases and J gave up 1 base; unmatched junction bases: 9. CDR3 bases: TGTGCCACCAGCAGAGATTCAGCGGGGCGGGTTTCCTACGAGCAGTACTTC. Residues: CATSRDSAGRVSYEQYF.

The V and J genes are TRBV5-1 and TRBJ2-6, with D possibly called TRBD1 or TRBD2 (5 bases each). Germline V gene lookup returns CDR1 SGHRS and CDR2 YFSETQ. Trimming took 4 bases from V and 13 from J, leaving 21 bases between them. The CDR3 is 15 residues long. CDR3 region: CASSTGTGSPPVLTF. CDR3 bases: TGCGCCAGCAGCACCGGGACCGGGTCCCCTCCGGTCCTGACTTTC.

This clone was observed a few times. It may be a read error: a sequence one base away is much more abundant. Within the sample, other DNA sequences also encode this same CDR3. The chain couples TRBV5-4 to TRBJ2-7, with 11 bases that match TRBD2. The CDR3 spans 15 residues. The germline V gene encodes CDR1 SGHNT and CDR2 YYREEE (reference sequence). With V trimmed by 4 bases and J by 2 bases, 5 bases remained unmatched. The CDR3 is CASSPGTSGTYEQYF. The CDR3 DNA sequence: TGTGCCAGCAGCCCCGGGACTAGCGGAACCTACGAGCAGTACTTC.

The chain carries TRBV28 and TRBJ1-1; tentative D call: TRBD1 (5 bases). This CDR3 region has 15 residues. The ends were cut back, 4 bases at V and 5 bases at J, with 17 bases in the middle. CDR1 and CDR2 (germline): MDHEN, SYDVKM. CDR3 bases: TGTGCCAGCAGTTACGTAGGGGTCGGGAAAACTGAAGCTTTCTTT. It codes for CASSYVGVGKTEAFF.

The chain links TRBV7-2 to TRBJ1-1, with D unresolved. Trimming pared 1 base from V and 2 bases from J, leaving 8 bases between. CDR1 is SGHTA, CDR2 FQGNSA, per germline. The CDR3 is 14 residues long. The CDR3 here is CASSLGGINTEAFF. As DNA, the CDR3 is TGTGCCAGCAGCTTAGGCGGGATCAACACTGAAGCTTTCTTT.

Turning to this clone: An end of the junction differs from the germline gene, which may be a read error. This chain joins TRBV15 and TRBJ2-7; D is ambiguous. This CDR3 is 12 amino acids long. CDR1 and CDR2 (germline): LNHNV, YYDKDF (reference sequence). The DNA for the CDR3 is TGTGCCACCAGCAGAGATCGCGCCGGGCCCTCCTTC. This codes for CATSRDRAGPSF.

The V and J genes are TRBV10-3 and TRBJ2-3; 9 bases are a match to TRBD2. Per germline, CDR1 ENHRY and CDR2 SYGVKD. The V gene end was trimmed by 6 bases and the J gene end by 7 bases; junction bases not matched to a gene: 20. The CDR3 runs 18 residues. CDR3 loop: CAISESPPRAGGTNTQYF. The DNA for the CDR3 is TGTGCCATCAGCGAATCCCCCCCCCGAGCGGGAGGTACTAATACGCAGTATTTT.

V gene TRBV6-1 combines with J gene TRBJ2-3, with 13 bases matching TRBD2. V shed 8 bases and J 3 bases; nucleotides not matched to a gene: 2. Looked up from germline, CDR1 is MNHNS and CDR2 is SASEGT. The CDR3 spans 14 residues. The CDR3 nucleotides are TGTGCCAGCCGGACTAGCGGGAGAACAGATACGCAGTATTTT. It encodes CASRTSGRTDTQYF.

The rearrangement joins TRBV25-1 to TRBJ2-3; weak D call: TRBD2 (5 bases). The CDR3 totals 12 residues. Germline V lookup: CDR1 MGHDK, CDR2 SYGVNS. V lost 1 base and J 10 bases, leaving 9 bases between the germline ends. DNA for the CDR3: TGTGCCAGCAGTGAATCACCAGCGGCGCAGTATTTT. Its translation: CASSESPAAQYF.

The chain is built from TRBV7-9 and TRBJ2-5, with D tentatively TRBD1 or TRBD2 (5 bases each). The length of the CDR3 is 15 residues. Looked up from germline, CDR1 is SEHNR and CDR2 is FQNEAQ (reference sequence). The V gene lost 6 bases and the J gene lost 1 base, with 15 bases spanning the gap. The CDR3 coding sequence is TGTGCCAGCAGTACAAACCGGGACCGCCAAGAGACCCAGTACTTC. Encoded protein: CASSTNRDRQETQYF.

The chain combines TRBV5-4 with TRBJ2-5, with 11 bases that match TRBD2. The CDR3 contains 16 residues. V lost 0 bases to trimming and J lost 1 base; unmatched junction nucleotides: 2. Germline V CDR1 and CDR2: SGHNT, YYREEE (reference sequence). The CDR3 nucleotides are TGTGCCAGCAGCTTGGCCCTAGCGGGAGGCCAAGAGACCCAGTACTTC. Amino acid sequence: CASSLALAGGQETQYF. The variable domain in full, with the rest retrieved from reference TRBV5-4 and TRBJ2-5, is ETGVTQSPTHLIKTRGQQVTLRCSSQSGHNTVSWYQQALGQGPQFIFQYYREEENGRGNFPPRFSGLQFPNYSSELNVNALELDDSALYLCASSLALAGGQETQYFGPGTRLLVL.

V is TRBV28 and J is TRBJ2-7; 7 nucleotides line up with TRBD1. Germline V gives CDR1 MDHEN, CDR2 SYDVKM. The CDR3 spans 14 residues. V was pared by 1 base and J by 4 bases, with 4 bases of the junction left unmatched. CDR3 DNA sequence: TGTGCCAGCAGTTTATCGAACAGGGGTTACGAGCAGTACTTC. Amino acid sequence: CASSLSNRGYEQYF.

This chain uses TRBV4-2 with TRBJ2-1; tentative D call: TRBD2 (7 bases). The CDR3 has 15 residues. CDR1 is LGHNA and CDR2 is YNFKEQ in the germline V gene. V was pared by 4 bases and J by 2 bases, with 12 bases between. The CDR3 protein is CASSLLGGAYNEQFF. The CDR3 nucleotides read TGTGCCAGCAGCCTCCTAGGGGGGGCCTACAATGAGCAGTTCTTC.

This chain links TRBV6-5 with TRBJ2-5, with TRBD1 matching 7 bases. The DNA end lines up better with TRBJ2-7; the J call may be wrong. This CDR3 contains 11 residues. From germline, CDR1 is MNHEY and CDR2 SVGAGI. The CDR3 sequence: CASRRQGEQYF. Here the CDR3 DNA reads TGTGCCAGCAGGCGACAGGGCGAGCAGTACTTC.